The 22 T cell receptor beta chains listed next were all sequenced from one sample in a study of cytomegalovirus exposure and HLA in healthy donors. 13 Jbeta primers and 60 Vbeta primers were used for the PCR. Some clones are missing from TCRdb's copy, which holds only in-frame ones; the method was immunoSEQ multiplex PCR. The sample table includes about 75,000 clones. The sequencing sample was made of PBMCs. Receptors originate from a man between 18 and 35 years old in good health and CMV-seropositive.

The rearrangement uses TRBV28 and TRBJ2-7, with D possibly TRBD1 on 6 matching bases. This CDR3 comprises 13 residues. V was shortened by 4 bases and J by 3 bases, with 10 bases between the two germline ends. In germline, CDR1 is MDHEN, CDR2 SYDVKM. The DNA of the CDR3 is TGTGCCAGCAGTTCTGGGACACACTACGAGCAGTACTTC. Translation gives CASSSGTHYEQYF.

The V and J genes are TRBV5-1 and TRBJ1-1, with 9 bases matching TRBD1. The CDR3 sequence is 17 residues long. After removal of 4 bases from V and 5 bases from J, the junction contained 15 bases not matched to a gene. The germline V gene has CDR1 SGHRS and CDR2 YFSETQ. The CDR3 loop is CASSPRVKGQGGTEAFF. CDR3 coding DNA: TGCGCCAGCAGCCCCCGGGTGAAGGGACAGGGTGGAACTGAAGCTTTCTTT. The full variable domain, completed using reference TRBV5-1 and TRBJ1-1, is KAGVTQTPRYLIKTRGQQVTLSCSPISGHRSVSWYQQTPGQGLQFLFEYFSETQRNKGNFPGRFSGRQFSNSRSEMNVSTLELGDSALYLCASSPRVKGQGGTEAFFGQGTRLTVV.

The chain is built from TRBV6-6 and TRBJ2-5; 7 nucleotides match TRBD1. CDR3 length equals 15 residues. The V gene end was trimmed by 0 bases and the J gene end by 7 bases; junction bases not matched to a gene: 8. Looked up from germline, CDR1 is MNHNY and CDR2 is SVGAGI (reference sequence). CDR3 region: CASSYSEGGDGTQYF. The CDR3 nucleotides read TGTGCCAGCAGTTACTCGGAAGGGGGCGACGGGACCCAGTACTTC.

This sequence joins TRBV5-1 and TRBJ2-5, with 14 bases that match TRBD2. This CDR3 region has 18 residues. From germline, CDR1 is SGHRS and CDR2 YFSETQ. After removal of 3 bases from V and 0 bases from J, the junction contained 7 bases not matched to a gene. The CDR3 DNA reads TGCGCCAGCAGCTCGGAACGGACTAGCGGGGGGTACCAAGAGACCCAGTACTTC. It specifies CASSSERTSGGYQETQYF.

V and J are TRBV28 and TRBJ2-1; a weak D match, TRBD1 (6 bases). The CDR3 runs to 17 residues. Germline V CDR1 and CDR2: MDHEN, SYDVKM. V dropped 6 bases and J dropped 1 base, with 19 bases sitting between them. CDR3 sequence: CASSRLGNRASYNEQFF. As DNA, the CDR3 is TGTGCCAGCAGCCGTTTGGGGAACAGGGCTTCCTACAATGAGCAGTTCTTC.

The rearrangement links TRBV6-1 to TRBJ2-7; TRBD1 agrees at 8 bases. CDR3 size: 14 residues. Germline trimming cut 2 bases from V and 2 bases from J; bases unmatched to any gene: 2. CDR1 is MNHNS and CDR2 is SASEGT in the germline V gene. CDR3 bases: TGTGCCAGCAGTGAACAGGGGGCCGCCTACGAGCAGTACTTC. This sequence encodes CASSEQGAAYEQYF.

The V and J genes are TRBV27 and TRBJ1-4; unclear D gene. Trimming cost V 3 bases and J 7 bases, with 12 bases left between them. The CDR3 length is 14 residues. Germline V lookup: CDR1 MNHEY, CDR2 SMNVEV (reference sequence). CDR3 nucleotide sequence: TGTGCCAGCAGTTTGCGGGGTGCTCCTGAAAAACTGTTTTTT. Amino acid sequence: CASSLRGAPEKLFF.

This chain uses TRBV4-1 with TRBJ2-5; 9 bases fit TRBD2. Trimming at V came to 5 bases and at J to 5 bases, leaving 9 bases not matched to a gene. In germline, CDR1 is MGHRA, CDR2 YSYEKL. The length of the CDR3 is 15 residues. The CDR3 is CASSEAGGPLETQYF. The CDR3 DNA reads as TGCGCCAGCAGCGAGGCGGGGGGGCCGTTGGAGACCCAGTACTTC.

The genes are TRBV6-1 and TRBJ2-7, with D maybe TRBD2 (5 bases). Germline lookup yields CDR1 MNHNS and CDR2 SASEGT. V was pared by 8 bases and J by 3 bases, with 17 bases between. CDR3 length equals 14 residues. CDR3 loop: CASRRGGDFYEQYF. CDR3 in DNA: TGTGCCAGCCGGCGTGGAGGAGATTTCTACGAGCAGTACTTC.

The rearrangement joins TRBV19 to TRBJ2-1; 8 bases are shared with TRBD2. Trimming removed 3 bases from V and 4 bases from J; junction bases left unmatched: 5. From germline, CDR1 is LNHDA and CDR2 SQIVND (reference sequence). The length of the CDR3 is 15 residues. CDR3 coding DNA: TGTGCCAGTAGTATTGATCGGGAGGGGTACAATGAGCAGTTCTTC. Translating it yields CASSIDREGYNEQFF.

This sequence joins TRBV4-1 and TRBJ2-7; 8 bases fit TRBD2. Trimming at V came to 3 bases and at J to 0 bases, leaving 7 bases not matched to a gene. The CDR3 runs 16 residues. CDR1 and CDR2 (germline): MGHRA, YSYEKL. CDR3 sequence (DNA): TGCGCCAGCAGCCACTTTAGCGGGACGAGCTCCTACGAGCAGTACTTC. Translation gives CASSHFSGTSSYEQYF.

The chain uses TRBV19 and TRBJ2-7, with 8 nucleotides matching TRBD1. This CDR3 region has 14 residues. CDR1 and CDR2 from the germline V gene are LNHDA and SQIVND (reference sequence). The V and J ends lost 4 bases and 1 base, in that order; junction bases with no gene match: 3. CDR3 loop: CASSTTGVSYEQYF. The CDR3 coding sequence is TGTGCCAGTAGTACGACAGGGGTTTCCTACGAGCAGTACTTC.

The chain employs TRBV5-1 and TRBJ2-7, with D tentatively TRBD2 (5 bases). The germline V gene has CDR1 SGHRS and CDR2 YFSETQ. This CDR3 spans 14 amino acids. The V gene lost 2 bases and the J gene lost 1 base, with 10 bases spanning the gap. The CDR3 sequence is CASSFTRNSYEQYF. The CDR3 bases are TGCGCCAGCAGCTTCACTAGAAATTCCTACGAGCAGTACTTC. Full variable domain (missing parts from reference TRBV5-1 and TRBJ2-7): KAGVTQTPRYLIKTRGQQVTLSCSPISGHRSVSWYQQTPGQGLQFLFEYFSETQRNKGNFPGRFSGRQFSNSRSEMNVSTLELGDSALYLCASSFTRNSYEQYFGPGTRLTVT.

This sequence joins TRBV11-2 and TRBJ1-3, with 7 positions matching TRBD1. The CDR3 contains 17 residues. Germline CDR1 and CDR2: SGHAT and FQNNGV. The ends lost 3 bases at V and 2 bases at J; junction bases unmatched: 10. In DNA, the CDR3 is TGTGCCAGCAGCTTGCAACCAAGGGGGCCACCTGGAAACACCATATATTTT. Translating it yields CASSLQPRGPPGNTIYF.

The chain employs TRBV9 and TRBJ1-4; TRBD1 matches 9 bases. V lost 4 bases, J lost 8 bases, and 9 bases stayed unmatched. CDR3 size: 15 residues. Germline-derived CDR1 and CDR2 are SGDLS and YYNGEE. CDR3 coding DNA: TGTGCCAGCAGCACCGAACCGACAGGGGGGGAAAAACTGTTTTTT. This translates into CASSTEPTGGEKLFF.

The gene calls are TRBV9 and TRBJ1-2, with D possibly TRBD1 on 5 matching bases. Trimming cost V 0 bases and J 2 bases, with 5 bases left between them. Germline-derived CDR1 and CDR2 are SGDLS and YYNGEE. CDR3 length equals 13 residues. CDR3 amino acids: CASSVDRNYGYTF. DNA for the CDR3: TGTGCCAGCAGCGTAGACAGGAACTATGGCTACACCTTC.

The V gene is TRBV5-1, the J gene TRBJ1-1, with 8 bases aligning to TRBD1. With 3 bases clipped from V and 1 base from J, the junction kept 2 bases outside the gene matches. This CDR3 contains 14 residues. CDR1 SGHRS and CDR2 YFSETQ come from the germline V gene. The CDR3 sequence: CASSSGGANTEAFF. For the CDR3, the DNA is TGCGCCAGCAGCTCAGGGGGCGCGAACACTGAAGCTTTCTTT.

The gene calls are TRBV7-8 and TRBJ2-5, with 12 bases matching TRBD2. The CDR3 length is 15 residues. With V trimmed by 5 bases and J by 3 bases, 4 bases remained unmatched. Germline CDR1 and CDR2: SGHVS and FQNEAQ. The CDR3 loop is CASSQRTSGKETQYF. The DNA for the CDR3 is TGTGCCAGCAGCCAGAGGACTAGCGGGAAAGAGACCCAGTACTTC.

The chain links TRBV23-1 to TRBJ1-2; D not certain. TRBV23-1 is noted as an ORF with a role that remains uncertain. This CDR3 comprises 14 residues. V was trimmed by 0 bases and J by 3 bases, leaving 8 bases between them. The CDR3 DNA is TGCGCCAGCAGTCAATCGAGGATGTACTATGGCTACACCTTC. This encodes CASSQSRMYYGYTF.

The chain couples TRBV13 to TRBJ1-1; 7 bases are shared with TRBD1. This CDR3 spans 15 amino acids. The germline gives CDR1 PRHDT, CDR2 FYEKMQ (reference sequence). J was trimmed by 4 bases and V by 5 bases; bases with no gene match: 10. CDR3 protein: CASSPFRQGGTEAFF. DNA for the CDR3: TGTGCCAGCAGCCCTTTCCGACAGGGAGGCACTGAAGCTTTCTTT.

The V and J genes are TRBV6-1 and TRBJ1-3; D is perhaps TRBD1 (5 bases). Trimming cost V 0 bases and J 8 bases, with 14 bases left between them. The CDR3 is 15 residues long. Germline values: CDR1 MNHNS, CDR2 SASEGT. The DNA of the CDR3 is TGTGCCAGCAGTGAAGCCCCGACGGACATATACACCATATATTTT. The encoded protein is CASSEAPTDIYTIYF.

V usage is TRBV19 and J usage is TRBJ2-7, with 7 bases matching TRBD2. This CDR3 has 15 residues. The germline V gene has CDR1 LNHDA and CDR2 SQIVND (reference sequence). Trimming removed 3 bases from V and 1 base from J; junction bases left unmatched: 6. The CDR3 DNA reads as TGTGCCAGTAGTATTTTCTGGGAGGGATCCTACGAGCAGTACTTC. Encoded protein: CASSIFWEGSYEQYF.